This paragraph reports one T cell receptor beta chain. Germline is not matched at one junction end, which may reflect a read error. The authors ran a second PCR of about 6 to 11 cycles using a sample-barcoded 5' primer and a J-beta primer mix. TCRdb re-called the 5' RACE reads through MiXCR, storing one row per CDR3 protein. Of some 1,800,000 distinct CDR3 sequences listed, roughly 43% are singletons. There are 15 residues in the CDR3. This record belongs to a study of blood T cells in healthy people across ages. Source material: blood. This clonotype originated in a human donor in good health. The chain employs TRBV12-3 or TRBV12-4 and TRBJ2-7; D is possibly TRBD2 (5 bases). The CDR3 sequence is CTSSLSGGLRYEQYF. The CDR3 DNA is TGTACCAGCAGTTTGTCTGGCGGACTGCGGTACGAGCAGTACTTC.